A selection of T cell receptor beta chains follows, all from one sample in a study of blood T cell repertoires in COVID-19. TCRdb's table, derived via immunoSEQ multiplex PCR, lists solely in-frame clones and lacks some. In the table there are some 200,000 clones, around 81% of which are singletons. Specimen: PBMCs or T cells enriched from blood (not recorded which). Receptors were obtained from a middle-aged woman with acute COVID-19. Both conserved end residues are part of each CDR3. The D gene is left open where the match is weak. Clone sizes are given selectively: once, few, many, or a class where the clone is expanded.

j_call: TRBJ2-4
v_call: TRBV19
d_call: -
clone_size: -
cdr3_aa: CASSTPGVGAGNIQYF
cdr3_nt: TGTGCCAGTAGTACCCCGGGAGTAGGAGCGGGAAACATTCAGTACTTC

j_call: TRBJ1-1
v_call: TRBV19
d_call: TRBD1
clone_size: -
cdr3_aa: CASSIRRQGAQEAFF
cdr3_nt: TGTGCCAGTAGTATACGACGACAGGGGGCTCAAGAGGCTTTCTTT

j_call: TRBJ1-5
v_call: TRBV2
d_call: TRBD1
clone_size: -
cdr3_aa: CASSDAGTGYQPQHF
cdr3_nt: TGTGCCAGCAGTGACGCCGGGACAGGCTATCAGCCCCAGCATTTT

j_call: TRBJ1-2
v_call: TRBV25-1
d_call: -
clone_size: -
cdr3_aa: CASSGGIYGYTF
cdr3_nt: TGTGCCAGCAGTGGAGGCATCTATGGCTACACCTTC

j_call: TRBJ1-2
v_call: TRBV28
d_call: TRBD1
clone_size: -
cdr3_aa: CASSLWEQGGDYGYTF
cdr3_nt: TGTGCCAGCAGTCTATGGGAACAGGGGGGGGACTATGGCTACACCTTC

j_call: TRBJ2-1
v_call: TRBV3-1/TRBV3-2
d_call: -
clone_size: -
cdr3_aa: CASSQEPSKGNEQFF
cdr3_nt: TGTGCCAGCAGCCAAGAACCTAGCAAGGGCAATGAGCAGTTCTTC

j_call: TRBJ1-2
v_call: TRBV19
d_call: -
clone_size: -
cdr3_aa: CASRPRGNQGHYGYTF
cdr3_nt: TGTGCCAGTAGGCCCCGAGGGAATCAGGGGCACTATGGCTACACCTTC

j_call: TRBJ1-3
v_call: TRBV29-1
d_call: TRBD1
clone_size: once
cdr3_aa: CSVEVGQGPRNTIYF
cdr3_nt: TGCAGCGTTGAAGTGGGACAGGGACCTCGAAACACCATATATTTT

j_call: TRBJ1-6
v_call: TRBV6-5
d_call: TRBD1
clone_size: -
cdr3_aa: CASSVGTGRDSPLHF
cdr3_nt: TGTGCCAGCAGCGTAGGGACAGGGAGAGATTCACCCCTCCACTTT

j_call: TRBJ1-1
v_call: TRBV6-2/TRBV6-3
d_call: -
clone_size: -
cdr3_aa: CASSRIMNTEAFF
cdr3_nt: TGTGCCAGCAGTCGTATTATGAACACTGAAGCTTTCTTT

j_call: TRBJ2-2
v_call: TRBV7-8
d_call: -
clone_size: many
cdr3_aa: CASSPSSETGELFF
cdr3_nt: TGTGCCAGCAGCCCTAGTAGCGAAACCGGGGAGCTGTTTTTT

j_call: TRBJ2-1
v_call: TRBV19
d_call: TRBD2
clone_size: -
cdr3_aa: CASSDPASGSPEQFF
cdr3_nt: TGTGCCAGTAGTGACCCGGCTAGCGGGAGTCCTGAGCAGTTCTTC

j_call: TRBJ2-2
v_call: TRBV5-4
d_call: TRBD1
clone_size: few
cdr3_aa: CASSLGTGYTGELFF
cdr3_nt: TGTGCCAGCAGCTTGGGGACAGGGTACACCGGGGAGCTGTTTTTT

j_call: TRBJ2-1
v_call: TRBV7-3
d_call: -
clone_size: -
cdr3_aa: CASSLSSSPGGEQFF
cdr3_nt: TGTGCCAGCAGCTTAAGTTCGTCCCCAGGTGGTGAGCAGTTCTTC

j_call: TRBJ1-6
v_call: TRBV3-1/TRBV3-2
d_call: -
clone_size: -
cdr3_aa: CASSHTAGIVGPLHF
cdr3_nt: TGTGCCAGCAGCCATACGGCAGGGATTGTGGGGCCCCTCCACTTT

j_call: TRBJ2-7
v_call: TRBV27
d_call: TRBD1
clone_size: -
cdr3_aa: CASSLLRTGGNEQYF
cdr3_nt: TGTGCCAGCAGTTTACTGCGGACAGGGGGCAACGAGCAGTACTTC

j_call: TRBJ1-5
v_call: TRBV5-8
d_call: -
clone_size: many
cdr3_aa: CASSLGTAGNQPQHF
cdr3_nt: TGTGCCAGCAGCTTGGGGACAGCAGGGAATCAGCCCCAGCATTTT

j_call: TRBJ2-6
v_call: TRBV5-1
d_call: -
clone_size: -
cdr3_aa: CASSVTSSGANVLTF
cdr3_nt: TGCGCCAGCAGCGTAACGAGCTCTGGGGCCAACGTCCTGACTTTC

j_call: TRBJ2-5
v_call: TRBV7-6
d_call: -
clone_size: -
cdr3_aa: CASSLGGITSGTQYF
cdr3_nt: TGTGCCAGCAGCTTAGGGGGCATAACCTCAGGGACCCAGTACTTC

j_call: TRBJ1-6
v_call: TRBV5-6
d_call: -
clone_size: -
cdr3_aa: CASSFGQLNSPLHF
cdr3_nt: TGTGCCAGCAGCTTTGGGCAGCTTAATTCACCCCTCCACTTT

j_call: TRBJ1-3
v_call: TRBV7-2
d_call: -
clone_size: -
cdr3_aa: CASTLPRAGNTIYF
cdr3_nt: TGTGCCAGCACCTTACCCAGGGCGGGAAACACCATATATTTT